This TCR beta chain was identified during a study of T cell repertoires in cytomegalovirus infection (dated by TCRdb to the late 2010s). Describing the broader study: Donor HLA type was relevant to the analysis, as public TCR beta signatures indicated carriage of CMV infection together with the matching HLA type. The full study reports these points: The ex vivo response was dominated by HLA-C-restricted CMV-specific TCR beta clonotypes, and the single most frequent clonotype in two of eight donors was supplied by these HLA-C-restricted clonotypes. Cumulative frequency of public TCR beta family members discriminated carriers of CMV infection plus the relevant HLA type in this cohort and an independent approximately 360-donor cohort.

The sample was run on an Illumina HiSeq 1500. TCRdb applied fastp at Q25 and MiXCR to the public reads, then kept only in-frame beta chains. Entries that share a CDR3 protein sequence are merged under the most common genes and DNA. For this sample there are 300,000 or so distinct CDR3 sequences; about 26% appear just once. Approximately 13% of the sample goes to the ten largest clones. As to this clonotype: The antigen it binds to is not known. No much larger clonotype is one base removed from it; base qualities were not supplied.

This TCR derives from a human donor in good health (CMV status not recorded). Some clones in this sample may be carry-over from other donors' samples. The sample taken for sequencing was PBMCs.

The CDR3 protein sequence reads: CASSEWNRGRETQYF. The nucleotide sequence is TGTGCCAGCAGTGAATGGAACAGGGGGAGGGAGACCCAGTACTTC. The chain joins TRBV6-1 to TRBJ2-5; 8 of the junction bases match TRBD1. Trimmed from V: 2 bases; trimmed from J: 5 bases; junction bases lacking a gene match: 7. The CDR3 runs 15 residues from the cysteine to the phenylalanine. Only the CDR3 region is kept as DNA, spanning 45 bases read in frame from base 1. CDR1 and CDR2 (MNHNS, SASEGT) derive from the germline V gene.